This entry lists 10 T cell receptor beta chains sequenced from one sample in a study of tumor and adjacent non-tumor tissue in lung cancer. Three rounds of nested PCR, following a modified ARM-PCR protocol, produced the TCRbeta library. MiXCR was run by TCRdb on the multiplex PCR reads, yielding one entry per CDR3 protein. The repertoire holds about 200,000 distinct CDR3 sequences, with about two thirds as singletons. RNA was extracted from bulk tissue without any cell sorting. The sequenced material came from lung tumor tissue. These receptors were taken from a man in his fifties or sixties with non-small cell lung cancer.

This clonotype was detected only once. Mismatch with germline at one junction end may stem from a read error. The chain uses TRBV20-1 and TRBJ2-3, with 7 bases fitting TRBD1. CDR1 and CDR2 (germline): DFQATT, SNEGSKA (reference sequence). CDR3 length: 13 amino acids. The CDR3 here is CRARQGGTDTQYF. CDR3 bases: TGCAGAGCCAGACAGGGCGGCACAGATACACAGTATTTT.

The chain joins TRBV5-4 to TRBJ2-1; D perhaps matches TRBD2 (5 bases). With 4 bases removed from V and 15 bases from J, the gap between germline ends came to 26 bases. Germline V lookup: CDR1 SGHNT, CDR2 YYREEE (reference sequence). The CDR3 sequence is 15 residues long. The CDR3 DNA is TGTGCCAGCAGCCTTAGCGCAACCTATGGTAATGAGTTGTTCTTC. It encodes CASSLSATYGNELFF.

A word on this clonotype: With a much larger clone just one base away, this may be a read error. V gene TRBV6-1 combines with J gene TRBJ1-6, with unresolved D. The CDR3 contains 14 residues. Germline CDR1 is MNHNS and CDR2 is SASEGT. V was shortened by 6 bases and J by 2 bases, with 8 bases between the two germline ends. CDR3 nucleotide sequence: TGTGCCAGCAGCCGGATAGCCTATAATTCACCCCTCCACTTT. It translates to CASSRIAYNSPLHF.

Concerning this clonotype itself: The missing conserved phenylalanine or tryptophan at the end of this CDR3 makes a read error likely. The chain is built from TRBV5-1 and TRBJ1-6; the match to TRBD1 covers 8 bases. The CDR3 has 15 residues. V gave up 2 bases and J gave up 7 bases; unmatched junction bases: 5. From germline, CDR1 is SGHRS and CDR2 YFSETQ. CDR3 in amino acids: CASSFLGQENSPLHS. The CDR3, as DNA: TGCGCCAGCAGCTTCCTGGGACAGGAAAATTCACCCCTCCACTCT.

The chain couples TRBV6-2 or TRBV6-3 to TRBJ2-1; D perhaps matches TRBD2 (5 bases). The V end was cut by 6 bases, the J end by 9 bases, with 21 bases between. The germline gives CDR1 MNHEY, CDR2 SVGEGT. CDR3 length: 15 residues. The CDR3 nucleotides read TGTGCCAGCAGGACACTCGGAGCGTGGAGGAGTGAGCAGTTCTTC. Protein sequence: CASRTLGAWRSEQFF.

This clonotype was counted once. Germline is not matched at one junction end, which may reflect a read error. The V gene is TRBV5-1, the J gene TRBJ1-1; 7 nucleotides match TRBD1. Germline CDR1 and CDR2: SGHRS and YFSETQ. CDR3 length equals 15 residues. CDR3 protein: CTSSFRGDLNTEAFF. In DNA form, the CDR3 reads TGCACCAGCAGCTTCAGGGGGGACTTGAACACTGAAGCTTTCTTT.

This chain joins TRBV12-3 or TRBV12-4 and TRBJ2-7, with TRBD2 matching over 10 bases. Losses at the gene ends were 2 bases for V and 5 bases for J; bases not matched to a gene: 6. This CDR3 spans 15 amino acids. The CDR3 DNA is TGTGCCAGCAGTTTAAAAGCGGGAGGGCCCCACGAGCAGTACTTC. It translates to CASSLKAGGPHEQYF.

Note on this clonotype: The germline gene is not matched at one end of the junction; a read error may be the cause. V usage is TRBV11-2 and J usage is TRBJ2-6; TRBD1 is a possible D gene (5 bases). Germline lookup yields CDR1 SGHAT and CDR2 FQNNGV. The CDR3 length is 14 residues. The CDR3 nucleotides read TGTGCAAGCAGTCCTATATCTGGGGCCAACGTTCTGGCTTTC. It specifies CASSPISGANVLAF.

About this clonotype itself: One junction end does not reproduce the germline sequence, and a read error may be involved. V usage is TRBV12-3 or TRBV12-4 and J usage is TRBJ2-7; the D gene is possibly TRBD1 (6 bases). The CDR3 contains 15 residues. The CDR3, as DNA: TGTGCCAACAGTGGCTCCGGACAGATGATCTACGAGCAGTACTTC. Translated: CANSGSGQMIYEQYF.

The chain is built from TRBV4-3 and TRBJ2-7; D may correspond to TRBD1 or TRBD2 (6 bases each). The ends were cut back, 7 bases at V and 3 bases at J, with 31 bases in the middle. In germline, CDR1 is LGHNA, CDR2 YSLEER. The CDR3 spans 19 residues. CDR3 sequence reads: CASNQDLQGRGSGLYEQYF. CDR3 sequence (DNA): TGCGCCAGCAACCAGGATCTACAGGGAAGAGGTAGCGGTCTCTACGAGCAGTACTTC.